The 32 T cell receptor beta chains reported below all come from one sample, sequenced in a study of T cell responses to AZD1222 COVID-19 vaccine. Method: immunoSEQ multiplex PCR; TCRdb's copy keeps in-frame clones and lacks some. The sample carries some 100,000 clones, around 87% recorded once. The material sequenced was peripheral blood, taken on day 0 of AZD1222 vaccination. These receptors originate from an adult in good health.

The chain has TRBV18 and TRBJ2-5; TRBD1 matches 8 bases. The CDR3 is 14 amino acids. CDR1 is KGHSH and CDR2 is LQKENI in the germline V gene. With V trimmed by 3 bases and J by 3 bases, 3 bases remained unmatched. The CDR3 protein is CASSPPTGEETQYF. In DNA, the CDR3 is TGTGCCAGCTCACCTCCGACAGGGGAAGAGACCCAGTACTTC.

V usage is TRBV6-5 and J usage is TRBJ2-7; no reliable D call. Germline V gene data show CDR1 as MNHEY and CDR2 as SVGAGI. Deletions cut 6 bases from V and 0 bases from J, with 6 bases between. The CDR3 contains 12 residues. The CDR3 DNA is TGTGCCAGCAGCCATAGCTCCTACGAGCAGTACTTC. Its protein product is CASSHSSYEQYF.

The genes are TRBV7-6 and TRBJ1-3; unclear D gene. Trimming took 5 bases from V and 3 from J, leaving 14 bases between them. There are 15 residues in the CDR3. Per the germline V gene, CDR1 is SGHVS and CDR2 is FNYEAQ. The CDR3 region has the DNA TGTGCCAGCAGCCCGCGGCCAGCCAGTGGAAACACCATATATTTT. Encoded protein: CASSPRPASGNTIYF.

The CDR3 loop reads CASSQPGGYGYTF. The CDR3 DNA follows: TGCGCCAGCAGCCAACCAGGGGGCTATGGCTACACCTTC. V is TRBV4-3 and J is TRBJ1-2; 7 bases align to TRBD1. The CDR3 extends over 13 amino acids. V shed 2 bases and J 4 bases; nucleotides not matched to a gene: 1. Germline-derived CDR1 and CDR2 are LGHNA and YSLEER.

The V and J genes are TRBV7-2 and TRBJ1-6; D might be TRBD1 (5 bases). The CDR3 runs 16 residues. Germline CDR1 SGHTA, CDR2 FQGNSA. Trimming shortened V by 5 bases and J by 5 bases, and 16 bases separated the two germline ends. The CDR3 nucleotides read TGTGCCAGCAGCCTTGCTACCGGGACGAATAATTCACCCCTCCACTTT. It codes for CASSLATGTNNSPLHF.

CDR3 residues: CAISEQLQQGQPQHF. For the CDR3, the DNA is TGTGCCATCAGTGAACAATTGCAACAGGGCCAGCCCCAGCATTTT. The rearrangement joins TRBV10-3 to TRBJ1-5, with a possible D match to TRBD1 (6 bases). The CDR3 totals 15 residues. Germline V gene data show CDR1 as ENHRY and CDR2 as SYGVKD. Trimming shortened V by 3 bases and J by 7 bases, and 16 bases separated the two germline ends.

The chain carries TRBV5-1 and TRBJ1-2; D is perhaps TRBD1 (5 bases). V lost 0 bases to trimming and J lost 3 bases, with 12 bases between them. From germline, CDR1 is SGHRS and CDR2 YFSETQ. This CDR3 is 15 amino acids long. CDR3 in DNA: TGCGCCAGCAGCTTGGAGGCAGGGCTGGACTATGGCTACACCTTC. Protein product: CASSLEAGLDYGYTF. The complete variable domain, with remaining parts taken from reference TRBV5-1 and TRBJ1-2, reads KAGVTQTPRYLIKTRGQQVTLSCSPISGHRSVSWYQQTPGQGLQFLFEYFSETQRNKGNFPGRFSGRQFSNSRSEMNVSTLELGDSALYLCASSLEAGLDYGYTFGSGTRLTVV.

This chain joins TRBV18 and TRBJ1-2; no clear D gene. CDR1 is KGHSH, CDR2 LQKENI, per germline. The CDR3 length is 15 residues. V lost 0 bases to trimming and J lost 3 bases, with 11 bases between them. Here the CDR3 reads CASSPPANNYYGYTF. For the CDR3, the DNA is TGTGCCAGCTCACCACCGGCCAATAACTACTATGGCTACACCTTC.

V gene TRBV7-9 combines with J gene TRBJ2-4; D not certain. The V gene lost 5 bases and the J gene lost 0 bases, with 11 bases spanning the gap. Germline V gene lookup returns CDR1 SEHNR and CDR2 FQNEAQ (reference sequence). The CDR3 sequence is 15 residues long. CDR3 sequence (DNA): TGTGCCAGCAGCCAACCGGCCATAGCCAAAAACATTCAGTACTTC. Protein sequence: CASSQPAIAKNIQYF.

The genes are TRBV9 and TRBJ2-1; D perhaps matches TRBD2 (6 bases). Trimming took 5 bases from V and 5 from J, leaving 17 bases between them. Per the germline V gene, CDR1 is SGDLS and CDR2 is YYNGEE. The CDR3 loop spans 15 amino acids. The DNA of the CDR3 is TGTGCCAGCAGTGGAGGGGCAGGGAAGAACAATGAGCAGTTCTTC. It is translated as CASSGGAGKNNEQFF.

V and J are TRBV27 and TRBJ2-7; D not certain. Germline V gene lookup returns CDR1 MNHEY and CDR2 SMNVEV (reference sequence). The CDR3 has 13 amino acids. V was trimmed by 2 bases and J by 2 bases, leaving 7 bases between them. The CDR3 nucleotides are TGTGCCAGCAGTTTACGTAGTGCCTACGAGCAGTACTTC. Translating it yields CASSLRSAYEQYF.

This rearrangement joins TRBV4-2 to TRBJ1-1, with a tentative D call TRBD1 (5 bases). V was pared by 5 bases and J by 0 bases, with 13 bases between. The CDR3 covers 15 residues. Germline V lookup: CDR1 LGHNA, CDR2 YNFKEQ. The CDR3 loop reads CASSEQSGLNTEAFF. The CDR3 DNA reads as TGTGCCAGCAGCGAACAATCAGGGTTGAACACTGAAGCTTTCTTT.

This clone was picked up a small number of times. The gene calls are TRBV7-3 and TRBJ1-1; no reliable D call. CDR1 is SGHTA and CDR2 is FQGTGA in the germline V gene. V was shortened by 1 base and J by 2 bases, with 11 bases between the two germline ends. The CDR3 length is 15 residues. Written as DNA, the CDR3 is TGTGCCAGCAGCTTAATGGCGGGAATAAACACTGAAGCTTTCTTT. Protein product: CASSLMAGINTEAFF.

The chain uses TRBV19 and TRBJ1-2; 9 positions agree with TRBD1. This CDR3 has 15 residues. Losses at the gene ends were 4 bases for V and 2 bases for J; bases not matched to a gene: 5. CDR1 and CDR2 (germline): LNHDA, SQIVND (reference sequence). The CDR3 sequence: CASSTQGQGNYGYTF. For the CDR3, the DNA is TGTGCCAGTAGTACCCAGGGACAGGGAAACTATGGCTACACCTTC.

The chain employs TRBV6-2 or TRBV6-3 and TRBJ1-1; D remains ambiguous. The CDR3 loop spans 15 amino acids. The V gene's germline CDR1 is MNHEY and CDR2 SVGEGT. The V gene lost 2 bases and the J gene lost 5 bases, with 15 bases spanning the gap. CDR3 sequence reads: CASSYAIIGRTEAFF. CDR3 DNA: TGTGCCAGCAGTTACGCCATCATAGGGAGGACTGAAGCTTTCTTT.

This clone appeared a single time. V gene TRBV5-8 combines with J gene TRBJ1-5; D not resolved. Germline lookup yields CDR1 SGHTS and CDR2 YDEGEE. The CDR3 has 14 amino acids. Trimming cost V 4 bases and J 7 bases, with 15 bases left between them. CDR3: CASSRISTGQPQHF. The CDR3 DNA reads as TGTGCCAGCAGCAGAATATCAACCGGGCAGCCCCAGCATTTT.

The chain carries TRBV19 and TRBJ1-1; maybe TRBD1 (6 bases). Germline-derived CDR1 and CDR2 are LNHDA and SQIVND (reference sequence). Trimming shortened V by 5 bases and J by 3 bases, and 13 bases separated the two germline ends. The CDR3 is 14 amino acids. CDR3 coding DNA: TGTGCCAGTAGTCCCTCGGACAGCCACACTGAAGCTTTCTTT. Protein product: CASSPSDSHTEAFF.

The V call is TRBV19, the J call TRBJ1-2, with no clear D. Per germline, CDR1 LNHDA and CDR2 SQIVND (reference sequence). The CDR3 covers 16 residues. V dropped 5 bases and J dropped 0 bases, with 16 bases sitting between them. The CDR3 sequence: CASSLQPAAANYGYTF. CDR3 in DNA: TGTGCCAGTAGTCTTCAACCGGCGGCAGCTAACTATGGCTACACCTTC.

The CDR3 DNA reads TGTGCCAGCAGCTTTTGGGGTTCAAACACCATATATTTT. This encodes CASSFWGSNTIYF. V is TRBV5-6 and J is TRBJ1-3; D is undetermined. Trimming stripped 2 bases from V and 6 bases from J, with 9 bases between. Germline loops: CDR1 SGHDT, CDR2 YYEEEE. The length of the CDR3 is 13 residues.

The genes are TRBV9 and TRBJ2-2; D not resolved. Per germline, CDR1 SGDLS and CDR2 YYNGEE. The CDR3 spans 14 residues. V lost 4 bases and J lost 3, with 10 bases in between. As DNA, the CDR3 is TGTGCCAGCAGCCCCCGGCTGGACACCGGGGAGCTGTTTTTT. Amino acids: CASSPRLDTGELFF.

The rearrangement uses TRBV27 and TRBJ2-7; no clear D gene. The germline V and J ends were trimmed by 3 bases and 3 bases, with 3 bases remaining between them. The germline V gene encodes CDR1 MNHEY and CDR2 SMNVEV (reference sequence). The CDR3 is 11 amino acids. The CDR3 region is CASSFGYEQYF. The CDR3 coding sequence is TGTGCCAGCAGTTTCGGCTACGAGCAGTACTTC.

CDR3 coding DNA: TGTGCCAGCAGCTTTGGGTCTAGCTCTGGAAACACCATATATTTT. Its protein product is CASSFGSSSGNTIYF. The chain couples TRBV7-2 to TRBJ1-3; unclear D gene. Between the trimmed V and J ends, which lost 3 bases and 0 bases, there was a span of 9 bases. Germline V CDR1 and CDR2: SGHTA, FQGNSA. The CDR3 covers 15 residues.

This clone was seen once. The chain carries TRBV7-2 and TRBJ2-5, with TRBD2 identical over 13 bases. V dropped 2 bases and J dropped 4; count of bases not matched to a gene: 1. Looked up from germline, CDR1 is SGHTA and CDR2 is FQGNSA. CDR3 length equals 15 residues. The CDR3: CASSLTSGGGETQYF. DNA of the CDR3: TGTGCCAGCAGCTTAACTAGCGGGGGGGGAGAGACCCAGTACTTC.

The chain is built from TRBV6-6 and TRBJ2-3, with 12 bases identical to TRBD2. V shed 2 bases and J 4 bases; nucleotides not matched to a gene: 4. CDR1 and CDR2 from the germline V gene are MNHNY and SVGAGI (reference sequence). The CDR3 extends over 16 amino acids. The CDR3 spells CASSYQTSGGPDTQYF. The CDR3 DNA reads as TGTGCCAGCAGTTACCAGACTAGCGGGGGCCCAGATACGCAGTATTTT.

J is TRBJ1-1 and V is TRBV29-1, with TRBD1 as a possible D gene (6 bases). With 3 bases removed from V and 2 bases from J, the gap between germline ends came to 16 bases. The CDR3 spans 15 residues. The germline CDR1 and CDR2 sequences are SQVTM and ANQGSEA. The CDR3 bases are TGCAGCGTTGATGGTAGCAGGGGCCGAAACACTGAAGCTTTCTTT. It yields the protein CSVDGSRGRNTEAFF.

This clone was detected only a few times. In nucleotides, the CDR3 is TGTGCCAGCAACCAAGAAAATCAGCCCCAGCATTTT. The encoded protein is CASNQENQPQHF. This sequence joins TRBV7-9 and TRBJ1-5; D not certain. Trimming left V 7 bases short and J 4 bases short, with 8 bases between. The CDR3 has 12 amino acids. Germline CDR1 and CDR2: SEHNR and FQNEAQ (reference sequence).

Turning to this clone: Additional DNA sequences in this sample encode the identical CDR3. The gene calls are TRBV19 and TRBJ1-6, with 8 bases fitting TRBD1. CDR3 length: 12 residues. Germline CDR1 LNHDA, CDR2 SQIVND (reference sequence). With V trimmed by 8 bases and J by 6 bases, 0 bases remained unmatched. CDR3 amino acids: CASGQGNSPLHF. CDR3 nucleotides: TGTGCCAGTGGACAGGGTAATTCACCCCTCCACTTT.

The chain carries TRBV7-2 and TRBJ1-1; 7 bases fit TRBD1. Germline-derived CDR1 and CDR2 are SGHTA and FQGNSA. The V and J ends lost 1 base and 2 bases, in that order; junction bases with no gene match: 1. The CDR3 contains 14 residues. The CDR3 sequence is CASSLEGGNTEAFF. CDR3 DNA: TGTGCCAGCAGCTTAGAAGGGGGCAACACTGAAGCTTTCTTT.

CDR3 sequence reads: CASSSGGSYNEQFF. CDR3 nucleotides: TGTGCCAGCTCCTCGGGGGGCTCCTACAATGAGCAGTTCTTC. The rearrangement links TRBV7-2 to TRBJ2-1, with 7 bases fitting TRBD2. Germline values: CDR1 SGHTA, CDR2 FQGNSA. V dropped 8 bases and J dropped 0; count of bases not matched to a gene: 4. This CDR3 is built from 14 residues.

In its sample, this clone was seen once. The chain recombines TRBV28 with TRBJ1-2; D remains ambiguous. This CDR3 has 11 amino acids. Germline V gives CDR1 MDHEN, CDR2 SYDVKM. With 5 bases removed from V and 0 bases from J, the gap between germline ends came to 1 base. CDR3 protein: CASSPNYGYTF. CDR3 coding DNA: TGTGCCAGCAGTCCTAACTATGGCTACACCTTC.

This chain links TRBV5-6 with TRBJ1-5; TRBD1 might be the D (5 bases). With 3 bases removed from V and 3 bases from J, the gap between germline ends came to 10 bases. The CDR3 loop spans 14 amino acids. Per the germline V gene, CDR1 is SGHDT and CDR2 is YYEEEE. The CDR3 nucleotides read TGTGCCAGCAGCTGGGGGGGACCCAATCAGCCCCAGCATTTT. It translates to CASSWGGPNQPQHF. Looking up the rest from reference TRBV5-6 and TRBJ1-5 gives the full variable domain: DAGVTQSPTHLIKTRGQQVTLRCSPKSGHDTVSWYQQALGQGPQFIFQYYEEEERQRGNFPDRFSGHQFPNYSSELNVNALLLGDSALYLCASSWGGPNQPQHFGDGTRLSIL.

This rearrangement joins TRBV7-3 to TRBJ1-1, with 9 bases fitting TRBD1. The CDR3 has 14 residues. Germline V gives CDR1 SGHTA, CDR2 FQGTGA. Germline trimming cut 5 bases from V and 4 bases from J; bases unmatched to any gene: 5. The DNA for the CDR3 is TGTGCCAGCAGCAATACAGGGGGCCCCACTGAAGCTTTCTTT. Translation gives CASSNTGGPTEAFF.